Following are 22 T cell receptor beta chains from one sample sequenced in a study of blood T cell repertoires in COVID-19. Generated by immunoSEQ multiplex PCR, the TCRdb table keeps only in-frame clones and is missing some. This table holds about 52,000 clones, over 80% found once. Sample: peripheral blood. Receptors originate from a man between 65 and 85 years old with active COVID-19.

This chain links TRBV5-1 with TRBJ2-2, with 12 bases matching TRBD2. With 0 bases clipped from V and 0 bases from J, the junction kept 0 bases outside the gene matches. This CDR3 is built from 17 residues. Germline loops: CDR1 SGHRS, CDR2 YFSETQ. DNA of the CDR3: TGCGCCAGCAGCTTGGGACTAGCGGGGGCGAACACCGGGGAGCTGTTTTTT. As protein: CASSLGLAGANTGELFF.

V usage is TRBV7-2 and J usage is TRBJ1-6; 7 positions match TRBD1. Germline CDR1 is SGHTA and CDR2 is FQGNSA. The CDR3 spans 15 residues. Trimming cost V 1 base and J 5 bases; bases outside gene matches: 2. CDR3 sequence reads: CASSLGGTDNSPLHF. The CDR3 DNA follows: TGTGCCAGCAGCTTAGGGGGGACAGATAATTCACCCCTCCACTTT.

The V gene is TRBV28, the J gene TRBJ2-3; possible D gene TRBD1, 6 bases. V lost 11 bases to trimming and J lost 0 bases, with 12 bases between them. There are 13 residues in the CDR3. Germline V CDR1 and CDR2: MDHEN, SYDVKM. CDR3 residues: CASWDTSTDTQYF. CDR3 sequence (DNA): TGTGCCTCCTGGGACACTAGCACAGATACGCAGTATTTT.

This clone was detected only once. The V gene is TRBV6-2 or TRBV6-3, the J gene TRBJ1-6; 7 bases match TRBD1. After removal of 5 bases from V and 5 bases from J, the junction contained 6 bases not matched to a gene. The CDR3 length is 15 residues. From germline, CDR1 is MNHEY and CDR2 SVGEGT. DNA of the CDR3: TGTGCCAGCAGTGCTCGTACAGGGGATAATTCACCCCTCCACTTT. It translates to CASSARTGDNSPLHF.

This rearrangement joins TRBV11-2 to TRBJ2-1; the D gene is possibly TRBD1 (7 bases). The V end lost 11 bases, the J end lost 7 bases, and 24 bases lay between the germline ends. The length of the CDR3 is 15 residues. Germline values: CDR1 SGHAT, CDR2 FQNNGV. The CDR3 spells CAAGGRQGSWNEQFF. The CDR3 DNA reads TGTGCCGCCGGAGGGCGACAGGGATCCTGGAATGAGCAGTTCTTC.

The J gene is TRBJ1-2, the V gene TRBV2, with a possible D match to TRBD1 (5 bases). This CDR3 spans 14 amino acids. Germline V gives CDR1 SNHLY, CDR2 FYNNEI. The V end lost 0 bases, the J end lost 8 bases, and 13 bases lay between the germline ends. CDR3 sequence (DNA): TGTGCCAGCAGTGAAGCAAGGGGCAGTGGGGGCTACACCTTC. Amino acid sequence: CASSEARGSGGYTF.

The chain uses TRBV19 and TRBJ2-2; tentative D call: TRBD2 (5 bases). The ends were cut back, 6 bases at V and 0 bases at J, with 14 bases in the middle. Germline loops: CDR1 LNHDA, CDR2 SQIVND (reference sequence). CDR3 length equals 16 residues. DNA for the CDR3: TGTGCCAGTAGCGGGATTATTAGGGCGAACACCGGGGAGCTGTTTTTT. Residues: CASSGIIRANTGELFF.

V is TRBV6-2 or TRBV6-3 and J is TRBJ1-5; 7 bases fit TRBD1. Trimming at V came to 2 bases and at J to 1 base, leaving 8 bases not matched to a gene. The CDR3 contains 17 residues. CDR1 is MNHEY, CDR2 SVGEGT, per germline. The CDR3: CASSYAPRGVSNQPQHF. CDR3 nucleotides: TGTGCCAGCAGTTACGCGCCCAGGGGGGTGAGCAATCAGCCCCAGCATTTT.

This clone was observed a handful of times. The chain has TRBV19 and TRBJ1-2, with D perhaps matching TRBD1 (6 bases). In germline, CDR1 is LNHDA, CDR2 SQIVND (reference sequence). The V gene lost 7 bases and the J gene lost 5 bases, with 17 bases spanning the gap. The CDR3 loop spans 14 amino acids. The CDR3 DNA sequence: TGTGCCAGTACCCAGGCAGGGGTGCTTTATGGCTACACCTTC. Translated: CASTQAGVLYGYTF.

The chain employs TRBV24-1 and TRBJ2-7, with 11 positions matching TRBD1. Germline lookup yields CDR1 KGHDR and CDR2 SFDVKD. The CDR3 runs to 14 residues. V trimming: 9 bases; J trimming: 4 bases; junction bases outside the gene matches: 7. The CDR3 DNA reads as TGTGCCACCCAATCCGGACAGGGGGCTTACGAGCAGTACTTC. It encodes CATQSGQGAYEQYF.

The CDR3 reads CASSYGPEATDTQYF. The DNA for the CDR3 is TGTGCCAGCAGTTACGGGCCGGAAGCCACAGATACGCAGTATTTT. This chain uses TRBV6-2 or TRBV6-3 with TRBJ2-3, with D hard to call. Trimming shortened V by 2 bases and J by 2 bases, and 11 bases separated the two germline ends. CDR3 length equals 15 residues. The V gene's germline CDR1 is MNHEY and CDR2 SVGEGT.

The V call is TRBV4-3, the J call TRBJ2-2, with TRBD1 as a possible D gene (5 bases). CDR3 length: 16 amino acids. Between the trimmed V and J ends, which lost 5 bases and 4 bases, there was a span of 17 bases. Per germline, CDR1 LGHNA and CDR2 YSLEER. The CDR3 DNA follows: TGCGCCAGCAGCTGGGGTCAGGGCAAGTCCACCGGGGAGCTGTTTTTT. Amino acids: CASSWGQGKSTGELFF.

This chain links TRBV18 with TRBJ2-5; TRBD1 might be the D (6 bases). The CDR3 covers 13 residues. Trimming shortened V by 4 bases and J by 2 bases, and 8 bases separated the two germline ends. The germline V gene encodes CDR1 KGHSH and CDR2 LQKENI. The DNA of the CDR3 is TGTGCCAGCTCACTCGACAGGCAAGAGACCCAGTACTTC. This codes for CASSLDRQETQYF. Full variable domain (remainder filled in from reference TRBV18 and TRBJ2-5): NAGVMQNPRHLVRRRGQEARLRCSPMKGHSHVYWYRQLPEEGLKFMVYLQKENIIDESGMPKERFSAEFPKEGPSILRIQQVVRGDSAAYFCASSLDRQETQYFGPGTRLLVL.

The J gene is TRBJ1-4, the V gene TRBV6-5; tentatively, D is TRBD1 (6 bases). Germline CDR1 reads MNHEY; CDR2 reads SVGAGI. The CDR3 has 14 amino acids. V lost 2 bases to trimming and J lost 7 bases, with 11 bases between them. The CDR3 sequence is CASSYGGAGEKLFF. In nucleotides, the CDR3 is TGTGCCAGCAGTTACGGGGGGGCGGGTGAAAAACTGTTTTTT.

Only one count was recorded for this clone. The chain has TRBV7-2 and TRBJ1-5; TRBD1 matches 7 bases. Germline values: CDR1 SGHTA, CDR2 FQGNSA. The CDR3 runs to 15 residues. The junction had 6 bases not matched to a gene; V was cut back by 5 bases and J by 2 bases. CDR3 coding DNA: TGTGCCAGCAGCCTGGACAGGTTGGGCAATCAGCCCCAGCATTTT. Translating it yields CASSLDRLGNQPQHF.

V is TRBV19 and J is TRBJ1-3, with D hard to call. Trimming took off 3 bases at V and 2 bases at J, with 8 bases between the two ends. Per germline, CDR1 LNHDA and CDR2 SQIVND (reference sequence). The length of the CDR3 is 14 residues. In DNA form, the CDR3 reads TGTGCCAGTAGTATCAGAGGCGCTGGAAACACCATATATTTT. Protein: CASSIRGAGNTIYF.

This clone has more than one count but fewer than ten. This rearrangement joins TRBV27 to TRBJ2-7, with D unresolved. This CDR3 has 14 amino acids. Germline lookup yields CDR1 MNHEY and CDR2 SMNVEV (reference sequence). The ends were cut back, 4 bases at V and 7 bases at J, with 17 bases in the middle. CDR3 in amino acids: CASSWLAGEEEQYF. CDR3 coding DNA: TGTGCCAGCAGTTGGCTGGCAGGCGAAGAGGAGCAGTACTTC.

This sequence joins TRBV4-3 and TRBJ2-2; 8 bases match TRBD1. V shed 0 bases and J 6 bases; nucleotides not matched to a gene: 9. CDR1 is LGHNA and CDR2 is YSLEER in the germline V gene. There are 17 residues in the CDR3. CDR3 residues: CASSQEYGRGRPGELFF. The DNA of the CDR3 is TGCGCCAGCAGCCAAGAGTATGGCAGGGGGCGACCCGGGGAGCTGTTTTTT.

This chain joins TRBV18 and TRBJ1-3, with D possibly matching TRBD1 (6 bases). Germline CDR1 and CDR2: KGHSH and LQKENI. The CDR3 runs to 16 residues. Trimming pared 3 bases from V and 0 bases from J, leaving 12 bases between. CDR3 sequence (DNA): TGTGCCAGCTCACCCTCGTTACAGGGCTCTGGAAACACCATATATTTT. As protein: CASSPSLQGSGNTIYF.

This clone came up a few times. This chain uses TRBV6-6 with TRBJ2-1; D unresolved. The CDR3 contains 15 residues. V dropped 7 bases and J dropped 6 bases, with 19 bases sitting between them. Germline assignment: CDR1 MNHNY and CDR2 SVGAGI (reference sequence). DNA of the CDR3: TGTGCCAGCAACATCACCCCGGAGCTCGGCAATGAGCAGTTCTTC. Amino acid sequence: CASNITPELGNEQFF.

This sequence joins TRBV5-1 and TRBJ2-2, with 10 bases matching TRBD2. With 2 bases clipped from V and 2 bases from J, the junction kept 3 bases outside the gene matches. Germline values: CDR1 SGHRS, CDR2 YFSETQ. The CDR3 runs 16 residues. CDR3 bases: TGCGCCAGCAGCTTCCTAGCGGGGGCTAACACCGGGGAGCTGTTTTTT. Translation: CASSFLAGANTGELFF.

The CDR3 sequence is CASTSRDTPNYGYTF. CDR3 nucleotides: TGTGCCAGCACCTCTCGGGACACACCTAACTATGGCTACACCTTC. This chain links TRBV27 with TRBJ1-2, with D possibly TRBD1 on 6 matching bases. The ends were cut back, 7 bases at V and 0 bases at J, with 15 bases in the middle. The CDR3 consists of 15 residues. Per germline, CDR1 MNHEY and CDR2 SMNVEV (reference sequence).